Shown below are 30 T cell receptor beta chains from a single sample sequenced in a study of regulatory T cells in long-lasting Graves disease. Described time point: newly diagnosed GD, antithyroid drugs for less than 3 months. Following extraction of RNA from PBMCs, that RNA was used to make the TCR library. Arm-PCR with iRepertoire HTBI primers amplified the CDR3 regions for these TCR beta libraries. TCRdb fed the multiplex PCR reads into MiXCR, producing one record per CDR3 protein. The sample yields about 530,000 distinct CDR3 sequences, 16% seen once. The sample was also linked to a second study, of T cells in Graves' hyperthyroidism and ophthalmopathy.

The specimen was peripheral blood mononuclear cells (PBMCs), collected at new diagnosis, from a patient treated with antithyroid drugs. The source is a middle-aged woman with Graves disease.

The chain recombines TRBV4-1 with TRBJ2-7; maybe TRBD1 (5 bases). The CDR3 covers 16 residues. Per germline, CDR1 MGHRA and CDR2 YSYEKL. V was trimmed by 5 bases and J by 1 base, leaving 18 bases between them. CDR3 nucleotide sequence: TGCGCCAGCAGCTCATTTCCGGCAGGGAATTCCTACGAGCAGTACTTC. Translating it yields CASSSFPAGNSYEQYF.

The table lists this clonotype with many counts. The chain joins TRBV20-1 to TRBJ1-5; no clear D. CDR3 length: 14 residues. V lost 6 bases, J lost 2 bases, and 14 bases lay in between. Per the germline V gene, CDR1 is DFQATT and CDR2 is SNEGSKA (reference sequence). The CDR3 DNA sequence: TGCAGTGCGGCCGAACCCCAGGGCAATCAGCCCCAGCATTTT. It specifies CSAAEPQGNQPQHF.

The DNA of the CDR3 is TGTGCCAGCAGCTTGCTAGCGGGACTCTCCTACGAGCAGTACTTC. It yields the protein CASSLLAGLSYEQYF. V is TRBV7-2 and J is TRBJ2-7; 9 positions match TRBD2. This CDR3 is 15 amino acids long. J gave up 0 bases and V 3 bases, and 3 bases lay outside the gene matches. The germline V gene has CDR1 SGHTA and CDR2 FQGNSA.

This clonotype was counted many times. CDR3 nucleotide sequence: TGTGCCAGCAGCCAAGCCGGGACAGGGCCCTACGAGCAGTACTTC. Translated: CASSQAGTGPYEQYF. The V gene is TRBV4-2, the J gene TRBJ2-7; 9 bases line up with TRBD1. V gave up 1 base and J gave up 2 bases; unmatched junction bases: 3. The CDR3 loop spans 15 amino acids. The V gene's germline CDR1 is LGHNA and CDR2 YNFKEQ.

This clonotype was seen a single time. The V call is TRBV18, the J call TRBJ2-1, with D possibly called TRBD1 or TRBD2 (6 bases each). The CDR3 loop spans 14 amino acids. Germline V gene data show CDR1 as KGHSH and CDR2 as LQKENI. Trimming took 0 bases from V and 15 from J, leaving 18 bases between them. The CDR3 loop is CASSPPVEGELSFF. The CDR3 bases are TGTGCCAGCTCACCACCGGTGGAGGGGGAATTGTCGTTCTTC.

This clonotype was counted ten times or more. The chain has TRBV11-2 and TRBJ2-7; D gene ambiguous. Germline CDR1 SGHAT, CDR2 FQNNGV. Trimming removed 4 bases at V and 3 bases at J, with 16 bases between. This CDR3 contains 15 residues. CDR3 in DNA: TGTGCCAGCAGCTCCCCTAAAGGGAAGAACTACGAGCAGTACTTC. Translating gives CASSSPKGKNYEQYF.

CDR3 DNA: TGTGCCATCAGTTCTTCAGGGGTGGTGGCAGATACGCAGTATTTT. It is translated as CAISSSGVVADTQYF. V is TRBV10-3 and J is TRBJ2-3, with D perhaps TRBD1 (6 bases). Trimming cost V 5 bases and J 4 bases, with 16 bases left between them. The CDR3 totals 15 residues. Per the germline V gene, CDR1 is ENHRY and CDR2 is SYGVKD.

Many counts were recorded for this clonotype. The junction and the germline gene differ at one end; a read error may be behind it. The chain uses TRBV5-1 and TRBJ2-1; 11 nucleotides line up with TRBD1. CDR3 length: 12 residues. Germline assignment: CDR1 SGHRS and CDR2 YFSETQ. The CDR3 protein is CASGQGAGEQFF. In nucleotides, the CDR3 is TGTGCCAGCGGACAGGGGGCAGGTGAGCAGTTCTTC.

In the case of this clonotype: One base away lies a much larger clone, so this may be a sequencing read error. The CDR3 bases are TGTGCCTGGGGCCCCTACAGGGATCAAGTAGCGCCCCAGCATTTT. This gives the protein CAWGPYRDQVAPQHF. This chain links TRBV30 with TRBJ1-5; perhaps TRBD1 as D (6 bases). Per the germline V gene, CDR1 is GTSNPN and CDR2 is SVGIG (reference sequence). This CDR3 has 15 residues. Trimming shortened V by 5 bases and J by 9 bases, and 23 bases separated the two germline ends.

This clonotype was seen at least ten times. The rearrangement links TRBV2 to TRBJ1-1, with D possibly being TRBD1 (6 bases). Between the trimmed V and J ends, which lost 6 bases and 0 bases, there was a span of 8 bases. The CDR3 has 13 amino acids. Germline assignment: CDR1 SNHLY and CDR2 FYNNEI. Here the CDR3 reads CASRDSMNTEAFF. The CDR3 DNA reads TGTGCCAGCAGGGACAGCATGAACACTGAAGCTTTCTTT.

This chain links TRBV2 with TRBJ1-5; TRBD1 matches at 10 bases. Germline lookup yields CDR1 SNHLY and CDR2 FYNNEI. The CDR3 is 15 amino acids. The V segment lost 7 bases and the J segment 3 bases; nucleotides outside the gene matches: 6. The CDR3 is CASIPDRGPNQPQHF. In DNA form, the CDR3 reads TGTGCCAGCATCCCTGACAGGGGGCCCAATCAGCCCCAGCATTTT. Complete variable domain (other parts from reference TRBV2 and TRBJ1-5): EPEVTQTPSHQVTQMGQEVILRCVPISNHLYFYWYRQILGQKVEFLVSFYNNEISEKSEIFDDQFSVERPDGSNFTLKIRSTKLEDSAMYFCASIPDRGPNQPQHFGDGTRLSIL.

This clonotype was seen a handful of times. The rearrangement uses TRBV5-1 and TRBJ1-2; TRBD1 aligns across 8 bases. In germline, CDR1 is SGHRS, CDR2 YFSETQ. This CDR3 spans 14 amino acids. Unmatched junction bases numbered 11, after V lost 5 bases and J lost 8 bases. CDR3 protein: CASRSTGTGDGYTF. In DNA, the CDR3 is TGCGCCAGCAGGTCAACCGGGACAGGTGACGGCTACACCTTC.

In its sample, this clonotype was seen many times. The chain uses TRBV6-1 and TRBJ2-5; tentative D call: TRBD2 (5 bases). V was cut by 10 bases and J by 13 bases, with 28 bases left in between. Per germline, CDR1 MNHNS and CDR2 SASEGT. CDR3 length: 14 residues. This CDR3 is CANCSAVHTSGVYF. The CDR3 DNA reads TGTGCCAACTGTAGCGCGGTCCATACATCTGGAGTGTACTTC.

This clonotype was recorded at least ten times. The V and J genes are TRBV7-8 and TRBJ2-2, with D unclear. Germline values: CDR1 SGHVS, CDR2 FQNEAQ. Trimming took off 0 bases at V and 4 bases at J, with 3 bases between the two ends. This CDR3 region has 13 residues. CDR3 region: CASSLAVTGELFF. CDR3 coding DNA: TGTGCCAGCAGCTTAGCGGTCACCGGGGAGCTGTTTTTT.

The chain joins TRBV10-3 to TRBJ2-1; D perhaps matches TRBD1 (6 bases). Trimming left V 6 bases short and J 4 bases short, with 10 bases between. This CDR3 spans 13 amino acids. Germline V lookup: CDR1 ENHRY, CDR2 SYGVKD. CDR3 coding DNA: TGTGCCATCAGACCGGACAGTTACAATGAGCAGTTCTTC. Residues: CAIRPDSYNEQFF.

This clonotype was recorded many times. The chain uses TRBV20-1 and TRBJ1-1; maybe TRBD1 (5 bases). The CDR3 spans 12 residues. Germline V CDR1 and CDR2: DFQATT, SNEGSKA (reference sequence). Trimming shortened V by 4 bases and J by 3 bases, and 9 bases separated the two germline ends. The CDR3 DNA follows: TGCAGTGCTATAGCAGGGCACACTGAAGCTTTCTTT. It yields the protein CSAIAGHTEAFF.

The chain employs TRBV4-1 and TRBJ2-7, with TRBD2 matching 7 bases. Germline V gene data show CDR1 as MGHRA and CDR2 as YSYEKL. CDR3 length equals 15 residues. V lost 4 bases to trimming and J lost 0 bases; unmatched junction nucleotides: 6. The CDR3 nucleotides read TGCGCCAGCAGCCCGGCGGGAGCCCTCTCCTACGAGCAGTACTTC. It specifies CASSPAGALSYEQYF.

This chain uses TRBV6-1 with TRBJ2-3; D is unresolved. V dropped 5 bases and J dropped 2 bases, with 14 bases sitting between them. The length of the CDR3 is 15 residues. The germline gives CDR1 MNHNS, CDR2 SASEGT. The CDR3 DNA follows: TGTGCCAGCAGTCCCCATGTTGCGCACACAGATACGCAGTATTTT. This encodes CASSPHVAHTDTQYF.

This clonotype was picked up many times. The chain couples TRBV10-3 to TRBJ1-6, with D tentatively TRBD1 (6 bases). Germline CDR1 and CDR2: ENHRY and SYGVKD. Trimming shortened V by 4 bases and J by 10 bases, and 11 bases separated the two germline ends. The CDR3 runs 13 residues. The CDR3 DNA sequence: TGTGCCATCAGTGGGCGGGACATATCACCCCTCCACTTT. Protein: CAISGRDISPLHF.

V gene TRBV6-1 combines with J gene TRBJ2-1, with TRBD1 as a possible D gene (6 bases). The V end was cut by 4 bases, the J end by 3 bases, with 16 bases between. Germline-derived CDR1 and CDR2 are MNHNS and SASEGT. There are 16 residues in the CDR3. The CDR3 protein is CASSGGPSGLYNEQFF. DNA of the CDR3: TGTGCCAGCAGTGGGGGGCCCTCGGGTCTCTACAATGAGCAGTTCTTC.

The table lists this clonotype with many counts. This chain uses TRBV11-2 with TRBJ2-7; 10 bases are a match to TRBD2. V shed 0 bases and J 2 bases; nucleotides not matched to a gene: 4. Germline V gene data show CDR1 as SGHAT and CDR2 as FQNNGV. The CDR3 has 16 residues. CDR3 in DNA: TGTGCCAGCAGCTTAGAGGTAGCGGGGGGCGCCTACGAGCAGTACTTC. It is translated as CASSLEVAGGAYEQYF.

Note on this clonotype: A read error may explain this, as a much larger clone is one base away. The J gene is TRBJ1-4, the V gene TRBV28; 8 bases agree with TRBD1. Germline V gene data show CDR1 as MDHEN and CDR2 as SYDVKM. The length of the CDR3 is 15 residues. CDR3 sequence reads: CTSSPGQGGNEKLFF. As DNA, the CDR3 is TGTACCAGCAGTCCCGGACAGGGCGGTAATGAAAAACTGTTTTTT.

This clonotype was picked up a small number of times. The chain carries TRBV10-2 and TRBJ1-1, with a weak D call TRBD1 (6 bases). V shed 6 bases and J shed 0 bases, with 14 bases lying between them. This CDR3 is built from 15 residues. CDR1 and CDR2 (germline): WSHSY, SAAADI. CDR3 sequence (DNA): TGCGCCAGCAGCCACCCGGGACACTTGAACACTGAAGCTTTCTTT. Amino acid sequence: CASSHPGHLNTEAFF.

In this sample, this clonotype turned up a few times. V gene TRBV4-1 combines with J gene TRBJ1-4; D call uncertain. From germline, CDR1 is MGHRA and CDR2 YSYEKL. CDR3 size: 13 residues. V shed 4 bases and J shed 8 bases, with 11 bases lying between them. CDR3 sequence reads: CASSLLSGEKLFF. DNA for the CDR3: TGCGCCAGCAGCCTCCTCAGTGGGGAAAAACTGTTTTTT.

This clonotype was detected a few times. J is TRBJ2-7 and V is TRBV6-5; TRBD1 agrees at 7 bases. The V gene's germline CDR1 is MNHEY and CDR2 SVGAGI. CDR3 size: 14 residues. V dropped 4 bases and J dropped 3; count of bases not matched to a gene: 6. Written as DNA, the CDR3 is TGTGCCAGCAGTTTCGGACAGGCTTACTACGAGCAGTACTTC. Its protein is CASSFGQAYYEQYF.

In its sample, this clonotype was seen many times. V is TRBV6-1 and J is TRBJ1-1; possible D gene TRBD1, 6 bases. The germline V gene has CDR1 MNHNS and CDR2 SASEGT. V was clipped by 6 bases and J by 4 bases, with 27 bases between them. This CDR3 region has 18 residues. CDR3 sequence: CASSSRKGGSLWLTEAFF. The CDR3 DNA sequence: TGTGCCAGCAGCTCTCGGAAGGGGGGATCTCTGTGGCTCACTGAAGCTTTCTTT.

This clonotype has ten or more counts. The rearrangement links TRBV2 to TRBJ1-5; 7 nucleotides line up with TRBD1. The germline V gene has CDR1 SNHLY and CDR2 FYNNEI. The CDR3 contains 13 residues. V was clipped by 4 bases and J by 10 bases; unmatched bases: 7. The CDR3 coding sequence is TGTGCCAGCAGTGTGGACAGGTTCGAACCCCAGCATTTT. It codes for CASSVDRFEPQHF.

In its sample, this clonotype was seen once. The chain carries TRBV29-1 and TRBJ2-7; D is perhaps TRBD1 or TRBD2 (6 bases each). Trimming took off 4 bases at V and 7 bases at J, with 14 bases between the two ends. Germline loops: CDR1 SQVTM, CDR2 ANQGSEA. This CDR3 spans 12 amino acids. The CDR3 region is CSVARGGKEQYF. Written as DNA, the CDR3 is TGCAGCGTTGCCAGGGGCGGGAAGGAGCAGTACTTC.

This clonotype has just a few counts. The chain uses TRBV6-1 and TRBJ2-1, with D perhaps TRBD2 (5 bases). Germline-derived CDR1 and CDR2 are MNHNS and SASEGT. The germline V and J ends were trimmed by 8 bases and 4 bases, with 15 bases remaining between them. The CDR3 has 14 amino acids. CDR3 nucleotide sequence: TGTGCCAGCCGACTAAACGGGCCTTACAATGAGCAGTTCTTC. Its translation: CASRLNGPYNEQFF.

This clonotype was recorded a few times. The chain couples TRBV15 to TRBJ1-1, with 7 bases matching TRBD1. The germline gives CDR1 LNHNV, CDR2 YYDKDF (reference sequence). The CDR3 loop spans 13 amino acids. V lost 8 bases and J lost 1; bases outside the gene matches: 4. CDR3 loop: CATRTGANTEAFF. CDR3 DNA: TGTGCCACCCGAACAGGGGCGAACACTGAAGCTTTCTTT.